This T cell receptor beta chain derives from a study of neurological immune-mediated disorders. General study results and limits: Across subjects, expanded clones had no CDR3 amino acid sequences in common, pointing to private repertoires in all groups. Falling below healthy controls, multiple sclerosis showed the least TCR clonal expansion, while HTLV-1-associated myelopathy showed the most.

Stored at -80 C, 2 million PBMCs were the source of the unsorted libraries. Details on this clonotype: The antigen is undetermined.

Per the germline V gene, CDR1 is SGHRS and CDR2 is YFSETQ. Trimming pared 0 bases from V and 9 bases from J, leaving 16 bases between. CDR3 length: 14 residues. As for the cDNA, it was generated by 5'RACE with 10-nucleotide random UMIs. TCRdb ran MiXCR on the 5' RACE reads and lists one entry per CDR3 protein. The sample includes about 57,000 distinct CDR3 sequences, about 13% of them seen just once. This chain uses TRBV5-1 with TRBJ2-7; D not certain. The receptor's source is a woman aged 60-75 years with HTLV-1-associated myelopathy (HAM/TSP). Sample: PBMCs. The DNA of the CDR3 is TGCGCCAGCAGCTTGGTGACCGGAACCTACTGGCAGTACTTC. Protein sequence: CASSLVTGTYWQYF.